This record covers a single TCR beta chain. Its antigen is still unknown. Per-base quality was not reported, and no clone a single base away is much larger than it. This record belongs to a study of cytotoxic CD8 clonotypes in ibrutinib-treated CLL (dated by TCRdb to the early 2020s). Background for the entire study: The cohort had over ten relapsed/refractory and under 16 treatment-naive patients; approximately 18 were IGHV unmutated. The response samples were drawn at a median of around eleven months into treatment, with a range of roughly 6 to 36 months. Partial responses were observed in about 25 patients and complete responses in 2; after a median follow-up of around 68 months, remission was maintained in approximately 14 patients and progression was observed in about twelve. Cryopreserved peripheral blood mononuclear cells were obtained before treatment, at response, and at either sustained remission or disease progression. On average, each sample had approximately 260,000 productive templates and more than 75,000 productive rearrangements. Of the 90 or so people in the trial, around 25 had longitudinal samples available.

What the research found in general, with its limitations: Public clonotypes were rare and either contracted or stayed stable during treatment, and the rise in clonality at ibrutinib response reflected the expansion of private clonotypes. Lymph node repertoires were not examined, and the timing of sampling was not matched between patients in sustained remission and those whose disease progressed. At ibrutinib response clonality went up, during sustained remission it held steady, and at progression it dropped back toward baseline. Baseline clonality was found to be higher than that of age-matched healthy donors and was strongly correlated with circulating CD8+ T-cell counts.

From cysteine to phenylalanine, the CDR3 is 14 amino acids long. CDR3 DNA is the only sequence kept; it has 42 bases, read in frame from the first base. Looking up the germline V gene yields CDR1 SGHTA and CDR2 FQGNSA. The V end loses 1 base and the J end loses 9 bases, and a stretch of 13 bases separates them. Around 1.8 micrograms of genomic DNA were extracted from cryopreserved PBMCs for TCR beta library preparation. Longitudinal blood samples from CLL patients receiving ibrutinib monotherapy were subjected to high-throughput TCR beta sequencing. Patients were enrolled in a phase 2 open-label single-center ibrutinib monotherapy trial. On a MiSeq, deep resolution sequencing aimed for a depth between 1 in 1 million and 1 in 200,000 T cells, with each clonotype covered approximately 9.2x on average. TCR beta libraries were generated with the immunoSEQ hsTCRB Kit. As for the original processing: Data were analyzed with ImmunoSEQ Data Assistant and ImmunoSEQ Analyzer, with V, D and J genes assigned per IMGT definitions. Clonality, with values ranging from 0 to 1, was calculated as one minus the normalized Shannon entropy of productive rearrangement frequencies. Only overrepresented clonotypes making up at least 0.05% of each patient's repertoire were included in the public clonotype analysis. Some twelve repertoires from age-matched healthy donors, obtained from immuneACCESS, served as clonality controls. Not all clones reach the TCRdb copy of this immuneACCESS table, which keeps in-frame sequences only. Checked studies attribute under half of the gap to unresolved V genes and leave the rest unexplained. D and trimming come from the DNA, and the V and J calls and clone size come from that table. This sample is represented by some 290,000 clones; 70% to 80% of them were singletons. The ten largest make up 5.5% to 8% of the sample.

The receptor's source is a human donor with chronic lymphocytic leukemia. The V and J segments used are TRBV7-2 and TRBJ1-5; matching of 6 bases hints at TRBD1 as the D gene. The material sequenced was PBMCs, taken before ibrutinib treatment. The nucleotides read TGTGCCAGCAGCTTAGACCAAGGGGGGCGGCCCCAGCATTTT. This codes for CASSLDQGGRPQHF.